Listed here are 3 T cell receptor beta chains from one sample, sequenced in a study of early T cells in non-severe SARS-CoV-2 infection. Using its own MiXCR run on the 5' RACE reads, TCRdb lists one record per CDR3 protein. The sample holds over 55,000 distinct CDR3 sequences, about 9.3% seen once. The sequenced sample was whole blood. Every receptor here comes from an adult who was a healthcare worker with PCR-confirmed SARS-CoV-2 infection or an uninfected control (not recorded which).

This chain joins TRBV7-3 and TRBJ2-3; D unresolved. Trimming cost V 5 bases and J 2 bases, with 8 bases left between them. This CDR3 is 13 amino acids long. CDR1 and CDR2 (germline): SGHTA, FQGTGA. Here the CDR3 reads CASSDGNTDTQYF. The CDR3, as DNA: TGTGCCAGCAGCGACGGTAACACAGATACGCAGTATTTT. Variable domain in full (rest from reference TRBV7-3 and TRBJ2-3): GAGVSQTPSNKVTEKGKYVELRCDPISGHTALYWYRQSLGQGPEFLIYFQGTGAADDSGLPNDRFFAVRPEGSVSTLKIQRTERGDSAVYLCASSDGNTDTQYFGPGTRLTVL.

The chain has TRBV19 and TRBJ2-6; D is perhaps TRBD1 (6 bases). In germline, CDR1 is LNHDA, CDR2 SQIVND (reference sequence). This CDR3 is built from 14 residues. Trimming removed 5 bases from V and 9 bases from J, with 14 bases in between. In DNA, the CDR3 is TGTGCCAGTAGTCGAGGACAGACCTACAACGTCCTGACTTTC. Encoded protein: CASSRGQTYNVLTF.

This sequence joins TRBV2 and TRBJ2-1; D gene ambiguous. CDR3 length: 10 residues. The germline gives CDR1 SNHLY, CDR2 FYNNEI. V was clipped by 5 bases and J by 7 bases, with 3 bases between them. In nucleotides, the CDR3 is TGTGCCAGCAGTTGGAATGAGCAGTTCTTC. This codes for CASSWNEQFF.